This T cell receptor (beta chain) was profiled in a study of cytotoxic CD8 clonotypes in ibrutinib-treated CLL. Study details: Among the patients, roughly ten presented as relapsed/refractory and roughly 15 as treatment-naive; about 17 showed unmutated IGHV. Partial responses numbered some 25 and complete responses 2; after a median about 72 months, roughly 14 stayed remitted and around 12 progressed. Study observations and caveats: Clonality went up at the time of ibrutinib response, stayed stable in sustained remission, and later dropped back toward its baseline level at progression. Public clonotypes, rarely seen, contracted or held steady on treatment.

As regards this clone: Its antigen is unidentified.

The assay was immunoSEQ multiplex PCR, and TCRdb's table has in-frame clones only and misses some. Altogether some 200,000 clones are present, over 65% being singletons, with the ten largest covering 5.9%. Sequencing used PBMCs, obtained after 12 months of ibrutinib treatment. This TCR was sampled from a human donor with chronic lymphocytic leukemia.

DNA for the CDR3: TGCGCCAGCAGATCAGGGATTAACACTGAAGCTTTCTTT. Its protein is CASRSGINTEAFF. The chain is built from TRBV5-1 and TRBJ1-1; TRBD1 might be the D (5 bases). Trimming took off 5 bases at V and 2 bases at J, with 10 bases between the two ends. CDR1 SGHRS and CDR2 YFSETQ come from the germline V gene. CDR3 size: 13 residues.